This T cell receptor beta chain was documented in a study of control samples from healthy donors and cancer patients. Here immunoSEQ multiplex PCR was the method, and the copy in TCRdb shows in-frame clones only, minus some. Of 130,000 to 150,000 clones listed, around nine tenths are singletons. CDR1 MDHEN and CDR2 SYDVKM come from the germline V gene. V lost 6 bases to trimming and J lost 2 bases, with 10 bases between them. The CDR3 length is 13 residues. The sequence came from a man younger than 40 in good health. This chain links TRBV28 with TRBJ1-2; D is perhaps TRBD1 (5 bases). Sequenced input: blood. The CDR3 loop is CASRRGANYGYTF. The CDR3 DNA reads TGTGCCAGCAGAAGAGGGGCCAACTATGGCTACACCTTC.